This T cell receptor (beta chain) originates from a study of OX40 agonist ivuxolimab in advanced cancers. The wider study: Treatment received earlier with anti-PD-1, anti-PD-L1 or anti-CTLA-4 agents was allowed, and under 50% had some.

Study findings and constraints: The antigens recognized by the expanded peripheral T cells, that is their antigen specificity, were not determined. CD8+ T cells showed, on average, more clonal expansion than CD4+ cells.

Per germline, CDR1 MDHEN and CDR2 SYDVKM. The CDR3 consists of 15 residues. V shed 7 bases, J shed 4 bases, and the junction held 10 bases outside the gene matches. Details on this clone: As yet, its antigen is unknown.

Method: immunoSEQ multiplex PCR; TCRdb's copy keeps in-frame clones and lacks some. The sample holds about 15,000 clones, 82% seen once. This clonotype was sampled from an adult with an advanced solid tumor such as melanoma, head and neck, liver or kidney cancer. V is TRBV28 and J is TRBJ1-5; TRBD1 matches at 7 bases. The material was CD4+ or CD8+ T cells sorted from blood, obtained in a trial of the OX40 agonist ivuxolimab. CDR3 loop: CASTLPTGSNQPQHF. The CDR3 DNA is TGTGCCAGCACCCTTCCGACAGGGAGTAATCAGCCCCAGCATTTT.